This T cell receptor (beta chain) emerged from a study of response to subunit inactivated influenza vaccine (dated by TCRdb to 2017 to 2018). General notes on the study: Deep quantitative profiling of the T cell receptor repertoire was used in the study to follow responses to a trivalent subunit inactivated influenza vaccine. Summary of the overall study and its limitations: According to the authors, only a limited number of new T cells may be recruited by each seasonal influenza vaccination.

Libraries were built with RT-PCR. Sequencing was performed on an Illumina HiSeq 2500. The raw public data were reprocessed by TCRdb itself: fastp quality trimming at Q25, MiXCR clonotype calling, in-frame beta chains only. Identical CDR3 proteins give one entry, which carries the most common genes and DNA. A total of approximately 680,000 distinct CDR3 sequences appear in this sample, about a sixth of them only once. Of the sample, more than 9% is held by the ten largest clones. On this clonotype itself: The clone's antigen remains unknown. One base away there is no much larger clone; base qualities are not given.

For this chain, trimming is 1 base at the V end and 0 bases at the J end, and the number of junction bases without a gene match is 6. The germline V gene (reference sequence) specifies LNHNV as CDR1 and YYDKDF as CDR2. From the cysteine through the phenylalanine, the CDR3 covers 16 amino acids. The CDR3 DNA has 48 bases and is translated from base 1. The chain uses TRBV15 and TRBJ2-7, with TRBD2 matching 7 junction bases. This TCR was recovered from a man over 45 who received an inactivated influenza vaccine. Donor details come from another sample of the same person, matched by shared clones. The specimen comprised PBMCs from blood, sampled roughly 13 days after vaccination. The nucleotide sequence is given as TGTGCCACCAGCAGAGGTGGGGAGGGTCTCTCCTACGAGCAGTACTTC. Its protein reads: CATSRGGEGLSYEQYF.